This is a list of T cell receptor beta chains from one sample in a study of CD4 T cells in relation to SARS-CoV-2 and coronaviruses. The antigens for these receptors are not known. Assay: immunoSEQ multiplex PCR; the TCRdb copy retains only in-frame clones and omits some. This table has about 17,000 clones, roughly 82% appearing once. The sequencing input was CD4+ T cells from PBMCs, cultured in vitro. All receptors come from a human donor in good health. CDR3s include the opening cysteine and the closing phenylalanine or tryptophan. The D gene is left open where the match is weak. The listing skips clone size in some rows; elsewhere it reads once, few, many or a size class.

d_gene	j_gene	v_gene	abundance	CDR3nt	CDR3aa
.	TRBJ2-5	TRBV28	.	TGTGCCAGCAGCCAGCGGGCGGGTGGGGAGACCCAGTACTTC	CASSQRAGGETQYF
.	TRBJ1-1	TRBV7-2	.	TGTGCCAGCAGCCCCTTTAACGGGAACACTGAAGCTTTCTTT	CASSPFNGNTEAFF
.	TRBJ1-1	TRBV28	few	TGTGCCAGCAGTCGCCAAAGTGGCGCTTTCTTT	CASSRQSGAFF
TRBD2	TRBJ2-1	TRBV6-5	.	TGTGCCAGCAGAAGCGGGGGTCCCTACAATGAGCAGTTCTTC	CASRSGGPYNEQFF
TRBD1	TRBJ2-7	TRBV7-9	.	TGTGCCAGCAGCTCAGGACAGGGTTCTGACGAGCAGTACTTC	CASSSGQGSDEQYF
TRBD2	TRBJ2-7	TRBV6-5	.	TGTGCCAGCAGGATGAGCGGGAGCCATTCCTACGAGCAGTACTTC	CASRMSGSHSYEQYF
TRBD2	TRBJ2-3	TRBV4-2	.	TGTGCCAGCAGCCAAGATTCGCCGTATAGCGGGAGGGGGGCAGATACGCAGTATTTT	CASSQDSPYSGRGADTQYF
.	TRBJ2-1	TRBV12-3/TRBV12-4	once	TGTGCCAGCAATCTGGGGGCTTACAATGAGCAGTTCTTC	CASNLGAYNEQFF
.	TRBJ1-5	TRBV2	.	TGTGCCAGCAGTGAGCAGGGGATGGGCAATCAGCCCCAGCATTTT	CASSEQGMGNQPQHF
.	TRBJ2-2	TRBV19	.	TGTGCCAGTGGGCGAGCGGACGGCCCGAACACCGGGGAGCTGTTTTTT	CASGRADGPNTGELFF
.	TRBJ1-3	TRBV6-2/TRBV6-3	.	TGTGCCAGCAGTTACCAGGCCTCTGGAAACACCATATATTTT	CASSYQASGNTIYF
.	TRBJ2-3	TRBV5-4	.	TGTGCCAGCAGCTTGAGCTTGGGCCCCGCCGCAGCAGATACGCAGTATTTT	CASSLSLGPAAADTQYF
.	TRBJ2-5	TRBV18	.	TGTGCCAGCTCACCAAGAGAGCAAGAGACCCAGTACTTC	CASSPREQETQYF
.	TRBJ1-1	TRBV6-5	.	TGTGCCAGCAGGCCTAAGCTAGCCACTGAAGCTTTCTTT	CASRPKLATEAFF
TRBD1	TRBJ2-7	TRBV30	.	TGTGCCTGGAGTGCGATTGGGACAGGGAGCTACGAGCAGTACTTC	CAWSAIGTGSYEQYF
.	TRBJ2-3	TRBV6-5	.	TGTGCCAGCAGTTACCCGGGACACCATACGCAGTATTTT	CASSYPGHHTQYF
TRBD1	TRBJ1-5	TRBV7-4	.	TGTGCCAGGTCCCAGGGGGCATCTCAGCCCCAGCATTTT	CARSQGASQPQHF
TRBD2	TRBJ2-1	TRBV7-2	.	TGTGCCAGCAGCTTATGGACTAGCGGGAGCAGTGAGCAGTTCTTC	CASSLWTSGSSEQFF
.	TRBJ2-1	TRBV7-9	few	TGTGCCAGCAGCCCGTCACGGACTACCGCCGAGGAGCAGTTCTTC	CASSPSRTTAEEQFF
.	TRBJ1-2	TRBV7-9	few	TGTGCCAGCAGCCCCTCTTTGGTCGGGCAGGGCGATCGAACAATGCGCTTC	CASSPSLVGQGDRTMRF
.	TRBJ2-7	TRBV5-1	.	TGCGCCAGCAGCCCAGGCGAGGGTCTAGGCGAGCAGTACTTC	CASSPGEGLGEQYF
.	TRBJ2-2	TRBV6-1	.	TGTGCCAGCAGATTGGGAAGCACCGGGGAGCTGTTTTTT	CASRLGSTGELFF
.	TRBJ2-6	TRBV7-9	.	TGTGCCAGCAGCTTACGAGGAACAGGAGGGGCCAACGTCCTGACTTTC	CASSLRGTGGANVLTF
.	TRBJ2-3	TRBV24-1	.	TGTGCCACCAGTGGGGACAATCGGGGCACAGATACGCAGTATTTT	CATSGDNRGTDTQYF
TRBD1	TRBJ1-4	TRBV7-9	.	TGTGCCAGCAGCTTCGGGCAGGGGGATGAAAAACTGTTTTTT	CASSFGQGDEKLFF
.	TRBJ2-2	TRBV9	.	TGTGCCAGCAGCGTAGATTCGGGCACCGGGGAGCTGTTTTTT	CASSVDSGTGELFF
.	TRBJ1-5	TRBV4-1	.	TGCGCCAGCAGCCAAGTTCCTGAGAGAAATCAGCCCCAGCATTTT	CASSQVPERNQPQHF
.	TRBJ2-1	TRBV3-1/TRBV3-2	few	TGTGCCAGCAGCCGTAGTAGTTCTGGTAATGAGCAGTTCTTC	CASSRSSSGNEQFF
.	TRBJ1-3	TRBV29-1	.	TGCAGCGTTGAAGGGTCCAGGGCCGGAAACACCATATATTTT	CSVEGSRAGNTIYF
.	TRBJ1-1	TRBV20-1	.	TGCAGAACGACAGGAGAAGCTTTCTTT	CRTTGEAFF
TRBD2	TRBJ2-7	TRBV6-5	.	TGTGCCAGCAGTCCCCTAGCGGGAGGTGGGGTGGAGCAGTACTTC	CASSPLAGGGVEQYF
TRBD2	TRBJ2-1	TRBV4-2	.	TGTGCCAGCAGCCAAGACTGGACTAGCGACTACAATGAGCAGTTCTTC	CASSQDWTSDYNEQFF
TRBD1	TRBJ2-7	TRBV19	.	TGTGCCAGTAGTAAGGGCTACCGGGACAGGGGCTACGAGCAGTACTTC	CASSKGYRDRGYEQYF
.	TRBJ2-1	TRBV7-9	few	TGTGCCAGCAGCCCTACTAGCAATGAGCAGTTCTTC	CASSPTSNEQFF
.	TRBJ1-2	TRBV4-1	.	TGCGCCAGCAGCCAAGTAGGGGGGGGAGGTGAAAACTATGGCTACACCTTC	CASSQVGGGGENYGYTF
TRBD2	TRBJ2-3	TRBV7-9	once	TGTGCCAGCAGCTTAGCGGCCGGGACTAGCATCACAGATACGCAGTATTTT	CASSLAAGTSITDTQYF
.	TRBJ2-3	TRBV3-1/TRBV3-2	.	TGTGCCAGCAGCCAGCCCCCCACAGATACGCAGTATTTT	CASSQPPTDTQYF
.	TRBJ2-1	TRBV5-1	.	TGCGCCAGCAGCGCGGACTACTTCTACAATGAGCAGTTCTTC	CASSADYFYNEQFF
TRBD1	TRBJ2-1	TRBV7-9	.	TGTGCCAGCAGCTTGGTGACAGGGGCCTACAATGAGCAGTTCTTC	CASSLVTGAYNEQFF
.	TRBJ2-5	TRBV18	.	TGTGCCAGCTCGGGACCAGACCAAGAGACCCAGTACTTC	CASSGPDQETQYF